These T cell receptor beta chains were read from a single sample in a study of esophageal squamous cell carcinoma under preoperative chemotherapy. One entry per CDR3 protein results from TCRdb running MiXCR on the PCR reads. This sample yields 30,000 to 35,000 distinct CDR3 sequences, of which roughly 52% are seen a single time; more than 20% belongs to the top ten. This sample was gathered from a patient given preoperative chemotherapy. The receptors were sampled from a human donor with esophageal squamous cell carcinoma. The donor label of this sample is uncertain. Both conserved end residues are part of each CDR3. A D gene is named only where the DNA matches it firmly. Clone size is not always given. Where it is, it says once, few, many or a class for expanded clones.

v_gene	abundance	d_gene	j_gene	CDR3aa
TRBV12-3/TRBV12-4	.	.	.	CASNLQGLAGEQYF
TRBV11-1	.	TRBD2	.	CASSSTSGGSKDTQYF
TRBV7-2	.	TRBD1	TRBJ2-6	CASSLGDSGRPGANVLSF
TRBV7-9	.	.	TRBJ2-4	CASSRGLDKNTQYF
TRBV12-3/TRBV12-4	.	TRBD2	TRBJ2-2	CASSPTGTRRTGELFF
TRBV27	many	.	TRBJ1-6	CASRQRGVQGRSPLHF
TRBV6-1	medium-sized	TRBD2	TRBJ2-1	CASSGLAGVHEQFF
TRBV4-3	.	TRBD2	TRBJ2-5	CASSRGEGRETQYF
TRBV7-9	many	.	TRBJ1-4	CASSLDSATNEKLFF
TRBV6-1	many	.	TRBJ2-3	CASSQQGIETDTQYF
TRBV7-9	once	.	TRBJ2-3	CASSIQETYGPTDTQYF
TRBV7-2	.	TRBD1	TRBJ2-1	CASSSDRGNEQFF
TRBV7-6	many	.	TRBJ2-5	CASSSYPPAGRQQETQYF
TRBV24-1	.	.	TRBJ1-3	CATSDFFGDTDSGNTIYF
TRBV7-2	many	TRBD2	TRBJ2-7	CASSRLAGPYEQYF
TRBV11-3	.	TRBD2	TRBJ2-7	CASSLKLAAYEQYF
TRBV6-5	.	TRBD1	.	CASSFGQGRGETQYF
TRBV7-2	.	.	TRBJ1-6	CASSSYSEGGNSPLHF
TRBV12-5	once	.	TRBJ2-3	CASGLPRDRHTDTQYF
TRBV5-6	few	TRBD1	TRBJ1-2	CASSPPQGAPDYGYTF
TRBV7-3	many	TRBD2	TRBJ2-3	CASSYSGGQADTQYF
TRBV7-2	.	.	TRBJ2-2	CASSPLGGAETLFF
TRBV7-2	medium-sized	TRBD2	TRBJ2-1	CASSLAASGGREQFF
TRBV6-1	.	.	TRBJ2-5	CASRGSSGCGPDTQYF
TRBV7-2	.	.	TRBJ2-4	CASSAGLAKDIQYF
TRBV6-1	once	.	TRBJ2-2	CASISVVTGELFF
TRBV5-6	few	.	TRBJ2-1	CASSPGDSRNEQFF
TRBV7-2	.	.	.	CASSPRIRVGDQETQFF
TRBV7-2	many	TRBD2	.	CASSLKGTSGRAGEQYF
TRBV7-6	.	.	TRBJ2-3	CASSLAVRARNTQYF
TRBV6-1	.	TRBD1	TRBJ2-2	CAGTEDRSTGELFF
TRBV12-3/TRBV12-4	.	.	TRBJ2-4	CASSATGLGSKNIQYF
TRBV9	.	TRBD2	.	CASSVLMGLAGETQYF
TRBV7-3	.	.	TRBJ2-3	CASSLSSHDTQYF
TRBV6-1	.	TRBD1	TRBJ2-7	CASSLTDRGLRNWNGYEQYF
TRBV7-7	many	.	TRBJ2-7	CASNNSTGSRDGEYEQYF
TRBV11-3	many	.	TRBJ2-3	CASSLQGLVTDTQYF
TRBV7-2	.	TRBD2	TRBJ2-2	CASSPSGGGVSTGALFF
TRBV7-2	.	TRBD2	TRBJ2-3	CASCLEGLGGRPEDTQYF
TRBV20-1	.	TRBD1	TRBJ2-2	CSATQGAAGELFF
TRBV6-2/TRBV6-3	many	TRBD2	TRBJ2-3	CASSYRRLAGGLTDTQYF
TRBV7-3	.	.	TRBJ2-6	CASGSAPPGAYVLYF
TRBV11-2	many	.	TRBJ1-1	CASSLQLGPTGLDGTEAFF
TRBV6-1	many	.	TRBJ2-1	CASSGYFRGDEQFF
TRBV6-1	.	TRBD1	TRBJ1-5	CASRGQHSNQPQHF
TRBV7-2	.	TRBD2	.	CASSSGGLGKNTQYF
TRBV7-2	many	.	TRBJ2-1	CATGLVYNEQFF
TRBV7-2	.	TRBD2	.	CASSPRTSGRYEQYF
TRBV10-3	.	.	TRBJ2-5	CAGGPAGRGPETQYF
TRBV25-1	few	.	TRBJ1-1	CASSVSGRTEAFF
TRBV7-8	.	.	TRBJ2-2	CASQAVSTDKLFF
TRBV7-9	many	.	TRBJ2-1	CASSLKGGGVYNEQFF
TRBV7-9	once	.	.	CARIPGVGAKDIQYF
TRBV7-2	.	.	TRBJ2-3	CASSLRRNTETQYF
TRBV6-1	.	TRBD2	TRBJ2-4	CARLKGAGGRETQYF
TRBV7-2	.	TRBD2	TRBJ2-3	CASSPRTSGARNTQYF
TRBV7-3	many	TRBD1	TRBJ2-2	CASSSDRAGELFF